Described below is a single TCR beta chain sequence and its context. The clone's antigen remains unknown. Base qualities are not at hand, and no much larger clone is one base apart. The immunoSEQ Assay, a bias-controlled multiplex PCR, was used to amplify TCRbeta CDR3 regions from genomic DNA. Processing in the source paper ran as follows. The number of nucleated cells in each sample was estimated from the amplification of reference gene primers within the assay. Sequence reads were collapsed and filtered to measure the absolute abundance of every unique TCRbeta CDR3 rearrangement. For each sample, productive Simpson clonality was calculated by taking the square root of Simpson's diversity index across productive rearrangements. In its TCRdb copy, this immuneACCESS table keeps in-frame sequences only and misses some clones. Where compared with another copy, unresolved V genes explain less than half of these, and the others have no known cause. V, J and clone size reflect that table, while D and trimming were determined from the DNA. For this sample there are 75,000 or so clones; 84% appear just once. 3.5% to 4% of the sample is in the top ten clones.

The data were obtained in a study of blood T cell repertoires in COVID-19 (TCRdb year 2020). Concerning the study at large: The collaborator samples originated in the United States, Italy and Spain and spanned the acute and convalescent phases of COVID-19. Sample metadata almost always included a de-identified subject ID, COVID-19 status, age in years and sex. Where available, HLA class I and class II types were obtained from metadata supplied by the sample provider rather than from assay-based typing. The dataset comprised deeply sampled blood TCRbeta repertoires from subjects exposed to, actively infected with, or recovered from COVID-19. The repertoires were made available in a free public database intended to serve as a resource for research on the immune response to SARS-CoV-2. The prospective study material was composed of cDNA or gDNA derived from T cells, B-cell-depleted T cells, or PBMCs. The samples were drawn from the first 160 participants of the ongoing ImmuneRACE study and from about 1,200 subjects provided by 6 global collaborators. Overall study results and their limits: Clinical and demographic metadata were provided uncurated, with the amount varying by source and participant.

CDR1 and CDR2 are drawn from the germline V gene: MDHEN, SYDVKM. Inclusive of the bounding cysteine and phenylalanine, the CDR3 is 15 residues long. Left in the record is the CDR3 DNA by itself, 45 bases read in frame from the first base. From V the trimming removes 5 bases and from J it removes 5 bases, while the gene matches leave 10 bases of the junction unaccounted for. The collaborating institutions used their own protocols to collect whole blood in K2EDTA tubes. For TCRbeta analysis, collaborator samples were shipped as frozen whole blood, as isolated PBMCs, or as DNA extracted from either sample type.

The origin of this receptor is a man aged 45 to 65 with acute or convalescent COVID-19. The chain is made from TRBV28 and TRBJ2-5; 8 bases in the middle match TRBD1. The sample was peripheral blood. The CDR3 region reads CASSSQGAGRETQYF. The DNA sequence is TGTGCCAGCAGTAGTCAGGGGGCTGGCCGGGAGACCCAGTACTTC.